Below, one TCR beta chain is given with its context. This receptor's antigen is unknown. This sample was taken from a study of T cells in women clearing cervical HPV infection (dated by TCRdb to about 2018). Regarding the research as a whole: The cases were 25 or so women with histologically confirmed HPV16-related CIN3 or worse, and 2 of these cases were invasive cancers. Controls were some 26 women whose single incident HPV16 infection cleared within 12 months without precancer or cancer developing. Case blood was taken at the visit when the lesion was first identified, whereas control blood was taken when infection was no longer detected. For cases, the median interval between lesion detection and blood sampling was approximately 150 days, with an interquartile range of roughly 85 to 210 days. Because only a few women had HLA typing data, the possibility that HLA type acted as a confounder could not be ruled out. The exploratory proof-of-principle case-control study was nested within the Guanacaste HPV Natural History Study in Costa Rica and compared TCR repertoires across cervical HPV16 outcomes. Cases and controls were matched on year of sample collection and on age within five years. A median age of approximately 34 years was observed in cases versus 38 to 40 in controls, and no significant differences in baseline characteristics were found. The parent cohort enrolled over 8,500 women aged 18 or older in Guanacaste, Costa Rica, in about 1992 to 1995 and followed the women for around seven years. Quality controls consisted of five blinded duplicates per group, for a total of approximately 60 samples made up of around 50 participants and ten or so replicates. Broader findings and caveats from the paper: CIN3+ cases had significantly higher TCR repertoire richness than controls across sequencing depths, but evenness did not differ between the groups. T-cell numbers per sample were unknown, so richness differences could reflect varying T-cell content rather than repertoire biology. Whether associations preceded infection or resulted from infection could not be shown with the cross-sectional design, and effector/memory subsets and HPV-specific T cells were not isolated. Random forest classifiers that combined richness and V gene abundances separated cases from controls with an estimated AUC of around 0.87.

Every participant had a single incident cervical HPV16 infection, and women with prevalent HPV16 infections were excluded. Cervical HPV DNA was detected with MY09/MY11 PCR, and genotyping was done with dot-blot hybridization. Approximately 16 mL of heparinized blood were centrifuged, and the buffy coat was aliquoted, frozen at -30°C, then stored at -80°C. Genomic DNA was extracted from buffy coat specimens using QIAGEN kits. TCR beta CDR3 regions were amplified by multiplex PCR using the immunoSEQ assay from an average of roughly 1,200 ng genomic DNA per sample. To correct primer bias, the assay used a complete synthetic TCR repertoire to set an amplification baseline. The amplicons were sequenced on the Illumina platform. The source study handled its data this way. Sequences were error-corrected by clustering with frequency ratios and a modified nearest-neighbor algorithm and were then analyzed in the immunoSEQ Analyzer with IMGT gene definitions. TCR richness and evenness were averaged over 20 rarefaction repeats at each rarefaction depth, excluding samples with fewer sequences than the depth. Wilcoxon rank sum tests with FDR correction were used to compare V, D and J gene relative abundances between the groups. An intraclass correlation of about 96% for TCR richness and an average of around 80% across some 70 gene segments were obtained from the blinded duplicates. The table was pulled from immuneACCESS by TCRdb, which kept in-frame rearrangements only. Such tables lose some clones; where checked, under half of the loss comes from unresolved V genes, and the rest has no known cause. V and J calls and clone size are given by that table; D and trimming were obtained from the DNA. For this sample, the table gives 25,000 to 30,000 clones. The ten largest clonotypes hold about 3.7% of the sample.

Source material: blood buffy coat. The receptor was isolated from a woman aged 18 to 69 with a cervical HPV16 infection that either progressed to CIN3+ or cleared (not recorded which).

The covered CDR3 bases are TGTGCCGGTCGCGGGGGGGGCACAGATACG. This encodes CAGRGGGTDT. The whole CDR3 is CAGRGGGTDTQYF. The sequence joins TRBV7-9 to TRBJ2-3, with 9 central nucleotides matching TRBD2. Read coverage stops 3 residues before the CDR3 terminus; the germline J gene supplies the remainder. Including cysteine and phenylalanine, the CDR3 has 13 amino acids. Shown are 30 bases from within the CDR3, in frame from base 1. Unmatched junction bases come to 4, with V trimmed by 11 bases and J by 1 base. According to the germline V gene (reference sequence), CDR1 reads SEHNR and CDR2 reads FQNEAQ. Extended through the reference TRBV7-9 and TRBJ2-3 proteins, this CDR3 yields the full variable domain: DTGVSQNPRHKITKRGQNVTFRCDPISEHNRLYWYRQTLGQGPEFLTYFQNEAQLEKSRLLSDRFSAERPKGSFSTLEIQRTEQGDSAMYLCAGRGGGTDTQYFGPGTRLTVL.